Below, 4 T cell receptor beta chains from the same sample are listed, as sequenced in a study of CD4 and CD8 cells across lung adenocarcinoma regions. TCRdb recomputed calls from the PCR reads with MiXCR, one row per CDR3 protein. Among about 25,000 distinct CDR3 sequences listed, 45% to 50% were seen once. The specimen was CD8+ T cells from the center of a lung tumor. These receptor sequences come from a male donor with lung adenocarcinoma. The CD4 and CD8 labels of this study may be unreliable.

This clonotype was counted only a few times. The genes are TRBV10-2 and TRBJ2-4; TRBD2 is a possible D gene (6 bases). The ends were cut back, 6 bases at V and 13 bases at J, with 22 bases in the middle. The CDR3 consists of 14 residues. Looked up from germline, CDR1 is WSHSY and CDR2 is SAAADI. CDR3 DNA: TGCGCCAGCAGGGGGCGGGGAGCCAAAAATATGCAGTACTTC. This codes for CASRGRGAKNMQYF.

At least ten counts were recorded for this clonotype. The chain links TRBV20-1 to TRBJ2-3; D gene ambiguous. Per germline, CDR1 DFQATT and CDR2 SNEGSKA (reference sequence). Deletions cut 6 bases from V and 2 bases from J, with 3 bases between. The CDR3 contains 10 residues. The CDR3 region has the DNA TGCAGTGCCGCCACAGATACGCAGTATTTT. Amino acid sequence: CSAATDTQYF.

The rearrangement links TRBV6-5 to TRBJ1-2, with 7 bases lining up with TRBD1. The CDR3 contains 15 residues. V shed 0 bases, J shed 4 bases, and the junction held 5 bases outside the gene matches. The germline V gene encodes CDR1 MNHEY and CDR2 SVGAGI. CDR3 bases: TGTGCCAGCAGTTACTCGTTTACAGGGGCCTATGGCTACACCTTC. Protein sequence: CASSYSFTGAYGYTF.

A single count supports this clonotype. The chain has TRBV30 and TRBJ2-3; 13 nucleotides match TRBD2. The germline CDR1 and CDR2 sequences are GTSNPN and SVGIG (reference sequence). The CDR3 runs 16 residues. The V segment lost 0 bases and the J segment 6 bases; nucleotides outside the gene matches: 6. The CDR3 DNA is TGTGCCTGGAGTGTAACCGGGACTAGCGGGGTGGATACGCAGTATTTT. Translated, it gives CAWSVTGTSGVDTQYF.